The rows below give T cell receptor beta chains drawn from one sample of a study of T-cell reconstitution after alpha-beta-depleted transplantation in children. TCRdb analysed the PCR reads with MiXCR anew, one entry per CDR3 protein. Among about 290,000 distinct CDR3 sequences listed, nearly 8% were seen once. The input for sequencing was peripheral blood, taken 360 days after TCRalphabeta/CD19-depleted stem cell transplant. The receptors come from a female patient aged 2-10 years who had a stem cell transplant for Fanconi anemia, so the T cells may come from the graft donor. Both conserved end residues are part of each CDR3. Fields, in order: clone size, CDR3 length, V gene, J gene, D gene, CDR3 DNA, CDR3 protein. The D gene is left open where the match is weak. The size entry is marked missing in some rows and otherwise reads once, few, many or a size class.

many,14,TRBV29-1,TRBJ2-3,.,TGCAGCGTTGGAGAACAGGCTAGCACAGATACGCAGTATTTT,CSVGEQASTDTQYF
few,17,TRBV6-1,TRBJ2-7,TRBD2,TGTGCCAGCAGTGTCAACCCTAGCGGGAGAAGCTCCTACGAGCAGTACTTC,CASSVNPSGRSSYEQYF
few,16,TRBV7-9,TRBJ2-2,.,TGTGCCAGCAGCTTAGCGCGTCAGTTGGGGCCCGGGGAGCTGTTTTTT,CASSLARQLGPGELFF
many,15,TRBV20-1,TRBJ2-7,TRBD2,TGCAGTGCTAGGGACGTAGCGGGGGGTATACTCGAGCAGTACTTC,CSARDVAGGILEQYF
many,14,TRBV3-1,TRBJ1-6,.,TGTGCCAGCAGCCCTGCGGCAGGGCCTTGGGCCCTCCACTTT,CASSPAAGPWALHF
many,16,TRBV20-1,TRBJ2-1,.,TGCAGTGCTGCGCTCACAGCGGGTAGGTCCTACAATGAGCAGTTCTTC,CSAALTAGRSYNEQFF
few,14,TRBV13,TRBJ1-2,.,TGTGCCAGCAGCCACGGCGATGAAACCCATGGCTACACCTTC,CASSHGDETHGYTF
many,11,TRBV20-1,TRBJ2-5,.,TGCAGTGCTAGAGATTTGGGCTCACAGTACTTC,CSARDLGSQYF
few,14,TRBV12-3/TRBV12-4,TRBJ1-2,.,TGTGCCAGCAGTTTAAATGTTGGGGCTGCTGGCTACACCTTC,CASSLNVGAAGYTF
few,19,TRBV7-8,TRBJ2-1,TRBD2,TGTGCCAGCAGCTTAGTCTATAATGAGCGGGGGGTTTATTACAATGAGCAGTTCTTC,CASSLVYNERGVYYNEQFF
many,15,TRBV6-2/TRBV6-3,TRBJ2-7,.,TGTGCCAGCAGTTTAACCCTAACCTTTCTCGTGGAGCAGTACTTC,CASSLTLTFLVEQYF
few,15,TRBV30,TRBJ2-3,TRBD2,TGTGCCTGGACCCAGCGGGGGGGCCGGGCAGATACGCAGTATTTT,CAWTQRGGRADTQYF
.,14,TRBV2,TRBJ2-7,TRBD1,TGTGCCAGCAGGATCCGGGACAGGAACTACGAGCAGTACTTC,CASRIRDRNYEQYF
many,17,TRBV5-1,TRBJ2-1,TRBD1,TGCGCCAGCAGCTTGTTATTTTTGGGACAGGGGGGCAATGAGCAGTTCTTC,CASSLLFLGQGGNEQFF
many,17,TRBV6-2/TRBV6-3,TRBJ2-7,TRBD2,TGTGCCAGCAGCTTACCCACTAGCGGGAGGATTCCCTACGAGCAGTACTTC,CASSLPTSGRIPYEQYF
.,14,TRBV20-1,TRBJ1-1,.,TGCAGTGCTAGAGGCGGGTCCAGACCCCGCGAAGCTTTCTTT,CSARGGSRPREAFF
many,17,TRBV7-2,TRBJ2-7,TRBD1,TGTGCCAGCAGCGCACACCGGGACAGGGGCTTCTCCTACGAGCAGTACTTC,CASSAHRDRGFSYEQYF
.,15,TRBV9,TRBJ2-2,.,TGTGCCAGCAGCGTCCGGGACTTGAACACCGGGGAGCTGTTTTTT,CASSVRDLNTGELFF
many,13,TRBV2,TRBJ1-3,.,TGTGCCAGCTCGGGTCCTGGGTGGAACACCATATATTTT,CASSGPGWNTIYF
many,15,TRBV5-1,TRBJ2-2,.,TGCGCCAGCATGGGAGACAGCCCTTCAGTTGGGGAGCTGTTTTTT,CASMGDSPSVGELFF
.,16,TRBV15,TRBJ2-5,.,TGTGCCACCAGCAGAGCCGGGCCGGGGGCTAGCGAGACCCAGTACTTC,CATSRAGPGASETQYF
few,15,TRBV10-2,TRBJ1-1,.,TGCGCCAGCAGTGAGTTACCCGAACCCAACACTGAAGCTTTCTTT,CASSELPEPNTEAFF
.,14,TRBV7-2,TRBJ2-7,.,TGTGCCAGCACCCCATTAGGTCAGCACTACGAGCAGTACTTC,CASTPLGQHYEQYF
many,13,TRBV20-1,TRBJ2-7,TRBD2,TGCAGTGTTTTGGCTAGCGGGACCTACGAGCAGTACTTC,CSVLASGTYEQYF
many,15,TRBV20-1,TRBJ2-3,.,TGCAGTGCTAGAGATCGGGAGTTCAGCACAGATACGCAGTATTTT,CSARDREFSTDTQYF
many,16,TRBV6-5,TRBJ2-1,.,TGTGCCAGCAGTTACTTTACGGGGCCCAGCTACAATGAGCAGTTCTTC,CASSYFTGPSYNEQFF
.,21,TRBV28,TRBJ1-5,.,TGTGCCAGCAGTTTTATCTTAAGGGGACAACAGGAACTGTGGAGCAATCAGCCCCAGCATTTT,CASSFILRGQQELWSNQPQHF
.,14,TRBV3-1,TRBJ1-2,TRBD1,TGTGCCAGCAGCCTGAAGGGACAGGGGTATGGCTACACCTTC,CASSLKGQGYGYTF
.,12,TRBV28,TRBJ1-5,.,TGTGCCAGCAGTTTACTGTGGCCGCCCCAGCATTTT,CASSLLWPPQHF
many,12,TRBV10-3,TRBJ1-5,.,TGTGCCATCAGTGTTGCAGGGCAGCCCCAGCATTTT,CAISVAGQPQHF
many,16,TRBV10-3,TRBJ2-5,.,TGTGCCATCAGTGAGTCGACTCTGGGGTTGGGAGAGACCCAGTACTTC,CAISESTLGLGETQYF
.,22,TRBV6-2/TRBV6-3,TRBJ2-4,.,TGTGCCAGCAGTTACTCGATAAATGGCGTTTTGATGGGTGCGGGAGCCAAAAACATTCAGTACTTC,CASSYSINGVLMGAGAKNIQYF
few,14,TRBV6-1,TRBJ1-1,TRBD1,TGTGCCAGCAGTAGGACAGGGTCGGGAACTGAAGCTTTCTTT,CASSRTGSGTEAFF
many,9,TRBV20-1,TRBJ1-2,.,TGCAGTGCCGTCGGGGGGCGGCATTTC,CSAVGGRHF
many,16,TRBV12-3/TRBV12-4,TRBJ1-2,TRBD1,TGTGCCAGCACCCTGACAGGGAGTAATGGCGTCTATGGCTACACCTTC,CASTLTGSNGVYGYTF
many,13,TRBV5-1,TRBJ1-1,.,TGCGCCAGCAGCCCCGTGGGGGGTCTTGAAGCTTTCTTT,CASSPVGGLEAFF
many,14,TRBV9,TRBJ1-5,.,TGTGCCAGCAGCGCCTCAAATAGCAATCAGCCCCAGCATTTT,CASSASNSNQPQHF
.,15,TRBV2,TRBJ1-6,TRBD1,TGTGCCAGCAGTGAATTAACACAGGGGGCAACACCCCTCCACTTT,CASSELTQGATPLHF
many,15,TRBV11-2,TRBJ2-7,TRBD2,TGTGCCAGCAGCTTAGTGGTGCAGGGAGGGCACGAGCAGTACTTC,CASSLVVQGGHEQYF
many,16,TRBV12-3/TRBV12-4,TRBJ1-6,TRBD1,TGTGCCAGCAGCCTTCGATCCGGGACAGGGAGCTCACCCCTCCACTTT,CASSLRSGTGSSPLHF
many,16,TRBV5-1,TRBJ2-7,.,TGCGCCAGCAGCCGGCGGGACTCGGTAGAAACGCCCGAGCAGTACTTC,CASSRRDSVETPEQYF
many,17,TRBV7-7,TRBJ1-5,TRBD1,TGTGCTAGCAGCTTAAGGTTTCGTACAGGGGGAAGTCAGCCCCAGCATTTT,CASSLRFRTGGSQPQHF
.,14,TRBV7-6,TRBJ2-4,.,TGTGCCAGCAGCGCACCGGCGGGTTTAGGCATTCAGTACTTC,CASSAPAGLGIQYF
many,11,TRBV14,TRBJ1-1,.,TGTGCCAGCAGCCAAGGTGGTGAAGCTTTCTTT,CASSQGGEAFF
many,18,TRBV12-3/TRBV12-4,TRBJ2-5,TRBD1,TGTGCCAGCAGTTTCCGCCCCGGGGGCAGGGGGCGAGAAGAGACCCAGTACTTC,CASSFRPGGRGREETQYF
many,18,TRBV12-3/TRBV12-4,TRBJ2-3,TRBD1,TGTGCCAGCAGAGTATCAACCCGGGACAGGGCATTTTCAGATACGCAGTATTTT,CASRVSTRDRAFSDTQYF
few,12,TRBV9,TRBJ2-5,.,TGTGCCAGCAGCGTAGTGGGAGGGACCCAGTACTTC,CASSVVGGTQYF
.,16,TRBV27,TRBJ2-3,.,TGTGCCAGCAGTCCGCCCCCTCTAGGGACCACAGATACACAGTATTTT,CASSPPPLGTTDTQYF
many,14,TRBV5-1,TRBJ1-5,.,TGCGCCAGCAGCTTCGGAGGCTTCAATCAGCCCCAGCATTTT,CASSFGGFNQPQHF